These 30 T cell receptor beta chains originate from one sample sequenced in a study of T-cell memory formation after mild COVID-19. TCRdb fed the 5' RACE reads into MiXCR, producing one record per CDR3 protein. There are 500,000 to 600,000 distinct CDR3 sequences in the sample; roughly 18% occur only once, and approximately 12% lies in the top ten. The sequenced material came from PBMCs or a T cell subset sorted from them (not recorded which). These receptors were collected from an adult woman who had mild COVID-19 (a few samples of this study predate the infection). Cell type and time point are not known.

The chain links TRBV7-9 to TRBJ1-1; D might be TRBD1 (5 bases). The CDR3 contains 17 residues. Germline V gives CDR1 SEHNR, CDR2 FQNEAQ (reference sequence). Trimming took 3 bases from V and 4 from J, leaving 21 bases between them. CDR3 protein: CASSFAGRLTLSTEAFF. CDR3 DNA: TGTGCCAGCAGCTTTGCAGGGAGACTCACCTTGAGCACTGAAGCTTTCTTT.

The chain recombines TRBV6-6 with TRBJ1-2; 7 nucleotides line up with TRBD1. Trimming cost V 1 base and J 4 bases; bases outside gene matches: 3. Germline V gene sequence: CDR1 MNHNY, CDR2 SVGAGI (reference sequence). This CDR3 has 14 amino acids. In DNA, the CDR3 is TGTGCCAGCAGTTACTTAGGACAGGCCTATGGCTACACCTTC. Amino acids: CASSYLGQAYGYTF.

This clonotype was counted a single time. The chain employs TRBV28 and TRBJ2-5, with 8 bases matching TRBD2. Germline V gives CDR1 MDHEN, CDR2 SYDVKM. The trim removed 5 bases at V and 2 bases at J, leaving 7 bases unmatched. The CDR3 runs 15 residues. The CDR3 loop is CASSPGGALQETQYF. CDR3 bases: TGTGCCAGCAGTCCCGGGGGGGCCCTTCAAGAGACCCAGTACTTC.

This clonotype occurred a few times. The rearrangement joins TRBV3-1 to TRBJ2-7, with no clear D. The CDR3 has 14 residues. V was shortened by 3 bases and J by 0 bases, with 9 bases between the two germline ends. Per germline, CDR1 LGHDT and CDR2 YNNKEL (reference sequence). The CDR3 reads CASSQELSSYEQYF. Written as DNA, the CDR3 is TGTGCCAGCAGCCAGGAACTCTCCTCCTACGAGCAGTACTTC.

This clonotype was counted only a few times. The J gene is TRBJ2-3, the V gene TRBV10-3, with 13 bases aligning to TRBD2. Germline assignment: CDR1 ENHRY and CDR2 SYGVKD. The CDR3 totals 20 residues. Trimming at V came to 3 bases and at J to 2 bases, leaving 14 bases not matched to a gene. This CDR3 reads CAISDPARSGTSGTTDTQYF. CDR3 in DNA: TGTGCCATCAGTGATCCTGCCCGTTCCGGGACTAGCGGGACCACAGATACGCAGTATTTT.

The rearrangement uses TRBV7-2 and TRBJ2-7; a weak D match, TRBD2 (7 bases). The ends were cut back, 6 bases at V and 1 base at J, with 19 bases in the middle. Germline V lookup: CDR1 SGHTA, CDR2 FQGNSA. The CDR3 has 16 residues. DNA for the CDR3: TGTGCCAGCAGGAAGGGGGACTACTCAACTTCCTACGAGCAGTACTTC. This gives the protein CASRKGDYSTSYEQYF.

This clonotype was counted at least ten times. Here the CDR3 DNA reads TGTGCCAGCAGTTTTAACCCCAGATACGAGCAGTACTTC. Amino acids: CASSFNPRYEQYF. The chain joins TRBV27 to TRBJ2-7, with D unresolved. Trimming shortened V by 3 bases and J by 4 bases, and 10 bases separated the two germline ends. The CDR3 contains 13 residues. Germline V gene data show CDR1 as MNHEY and CDR2 as SMNVEV (reference sequence).

This clonotype was found a few times. The chain links TRBV12-3 or TRBV12-4 to TRBJ2-7, with D unclear. This CDR3 spans 14 amino acids. Trimming left V 5 bases short and J 3 bases short, with 14 bases between. CDR3 DNA sequence: TGTGCCAGCAGTACCACCCGGACGAACTACGAGCAGTACTTC. It is translated as CASSTTRTNYEQYF.

This clonotype was detected a few times. The chain combines TRBV29-1 with TRBJ2-7, with D unclear. The CDR3 is 13 residues long. Germline loops: CDR1 SQVTM, CDR2 ANQGSEA. Between the trimmed V and J ends, which lost 4 bases and 9 bases, there was a span of 19 bases. CDR3 DNA sequence: TGCAGCGTTGCGGTGACCTCCACTTTCGGGCAGTACTTC. This sequence encodes CSVAVTSTFGQYF.

This clonotype was detected only a few times. The chain recombines TRBV7-3 with TRBJ2-3; TRBD2 matches 7 bases. Germline trimming cut 5 bases from V and 0 bases from J; bases unmatched to any gene: 11. This CDR3 has 17 residues. Germline V lookup: CDR1 SGHTA, CDR2 FQGTGA. DNA of the CDR3: TGTGCCAGCAGCACAACCCGCAGCGGGGCTAGCACAGATACGCAGTATTTT. This codes for CASSTTRSGASTDTQYF.

The chain has TRBV12-3 or TRBV12-4 and TRBJ1-4; 7 bases map to TRBD1. The CDR3 is 14 residues long. V shed 6 bases, J shed 5 bases, and the junction held 6 bases outside the gene matches. The CDR3 is CASSTLQGNEKLFF. The CDR3 bases are TGTGCCAGCAGCACATTACAGGGGAATGAAAAACTGTTTTTT.

As concerns this clonotype: Relative to the germline gene, one junction end is altered; a read error may explain this. V and J are TRBV6-5 and TRBJ1-6, with D possibly matching TRBD1 (5 bases). The germline V gene encodes CDR1 MNHEY and CDR2 SVGAGI. The CDR3 runs to 16 residues. The DNA of the CDR3 is TGTGCCAGCAGCTACTTACTTTCAGGGTCTAATTCACCCCTCCACTTT. Translated, it gives CASSYLLSGSNSPLHF.

This clonotype has a handful of counts. The chain combines TRBV9 with TRBJ2-7; 10 bases fit TRBD2. J gave up 0 bases and V 4 bases, and 7 bases lay outside the gene matches. The CDR3 covers 16 residues. Germline V lookup: CDR1 SGDLS, CDR2 YYNGEE. CDR3 coding DNA: TGTGCCAGCAGCCATGGTAGCGGGGGGAACTCCTACGAGCAGTACTTC. Translation: CASSHGSGGNSYEQYF.

V is TRBV12-3 or TRBV12-4 and J is TRBJ2-4; 9 nucleotides match TRBD1. V trimming: 4 bases; J trimming: 0 bases; junction bases outside the gene matches: 7. The CDR3 is made up of 17 amino acids. CDR3 residues: CASSSRTGDLAKNIQYF. In DNA, the CDR3 is TGTGCCAGCAGTTCCCGGACAGGGGACCTAGCCAAAAACATTCAGTACTTC.

This clonotype has a handful of counts. This chain joins TRBV20-1 and TRBJ2-3; D possibly corresponds to TRBD1 (6 bases). Trimming removed 6 bases from V and 4 bases from J, with 14 bases in between. The CDR3 is 13 amino acids. Germline-derived CDR1 and CDR2 are DFQATT and SNEGSKA (reference sequence). The chain's CDR3 is CSAKYTGPDTQYF. The CDR3 region has the DNA TGCAGTGCAAAGTATACAGGGCCAGATACGCAGTATTTT.

About this clonotype itself: The missing conserved phenylalanine or tryptophan at the end of this CDR3 makes a read error likely. It is unclear where the CDR3 begins or ends on the DNA, so no DNA is shown, and the CDR3 is as TCRdb lists it. V gene TRBV5-6 combines with J gene TRBJ2-7; the table's D call, TRBD1, was not checked against the DNA. The germline CDR1 and CDR2 sequences are SGHDT and YYEEEE. The CDR3 region is 9 residues in length, termini included. CDR3 loop: CASSPVSGG.

The rearrangement links TRBV20-1 to TRBJ2-3; 12 nucleotides align to TRBD2. Germline CDR1 reads DFQATT; CDR2 reads SNEGSKA (reference sequence). Germline trimming cut 2 bases from V and 7 bases from J; bases unmatched to any gene: 4. The CDR3 is 14 amino acids. CDR3: CSARRGLAGYTQYF. The DNA of the CDR3 is TGCAGTGCTAGAAGGGGACTAGCGGGCTATACGCAGTATTTT.

The chain has TRBV5-5 and TRBJ1-1; D might be TRBD1 (6 bases). Per the germline V gene, CDR1 is SGHKS and CDR2 is YYEKEE (reference sequence). The CDR3 length is 14 residues. V lost 4 bases and J lost 2, with 12 bases in between. CDR3 nucleotide sequence: TGTGCCAGCAGCCGGGACATGGAAAACACTGAAGCTTTCTTT. This sequence encodes CASSRDMENTEAFF.

A few counts support this clonotype. The chain couples TRBV29-1 to TRBJ1-3, with a weak D call TRBD1 (6 bases). Trimming took off 4 bases at V and 0 bases at J, with 19 bases between the two ends. In germline, CDR1 is SQVTM, CDR2 ANQGSEA. This CDR3 is 17 amino acids long. CDR3 in DNA: TGCAGCGTTGTTCTGGGGACACGGGGCCGCTCTGGAAACACCATATATTTT. This translates into CSVVLGTRGRSGNTIYF.

The chain links TRBV19 to TRBJ2-2, with D tentatively TRBD1 (5 bases). The CDR3 extends over 14 amino acids. V gave up 1 base and J gave up 4 bases, with 7 bases separating them. Germline assignment: CDR1 LNHDA and CDR2 SQIVND (reference sequence). CDR3 in amino acids: CASSIAGITGELFF. In DNA form, the CDR3 reads TGTGCCAGTAGTATAGCAGGGATCACCGGGGAGCTGTTTTTT.

This clonotype was found a few times. The J gene is TRBJ2-7, the V gene TRBV5-5, with 8 bases identical to TRBD1. Looked up from germline, CDR1 is SGHKS and CDR2 is YYEKEE (reference sequence). V lost 2 bases and J lost 1; bases outside the gene matches: 8. The CDR3 sequence is 16 residues long. In DNA, the CDR3 is TGTGCCAGCAGCTTTTCCCTGACAGGGGAATCCTACGAGCAGTACTTC. This encodes CASSFSLTGESYEQYF.

This clonotype has more than one count but fewer than ten. The chain couples TRBV5-1 to TRBJ2-7, with 13 bases that match TRBD2. The CDR3 spans 20 residues. J was trimmed by 5 bases and V by 4 bases; bases with no gene match: 21. CDR1 and CDR2 (germline): SGHRS, YFSETQ. CDR3 in DNA: TGCGCCAGCAGCAAAGTGGGTTTTTCGGGACTAGCGGGATCCCTAGACGAGCAGTACTTC. Translated: CASSKVGFSGLAGSLDEQYF.

About this clonotype: At one end, the junction sequence differs from germline, possibly due to a read error. This chain uses TRBV7-7 with TRBJ2-7; the match to TRBD2 covers 9 bases. The germline gives CDR1 SSHAT, CDR2 FNYEAQ (reference sequence). The CDR3 runs 15 residues. CDR3 coding DNA: TGTGCTAGCAGCAGTGCGGCTAGCGGGGAATACGAGCAGTACTTC. It specifies CASSSAASGEYEQYF.

The sample holds a few counts of this clonotype. The gene calls are TRBV20-1 and TRBJ2-7; 10 bases line up with TRBD2. J lost 4 bases, V lost 0 bases, and 6 bases had no gene match. The CDR3 extends over 15 amino acids. The V gene's germline CDR1 is DFQATT and CDR2 SNEGSKA (reference sequence). In DNA form, the CDR3 reads TGCAGTGCTAGAGATCCTAGCGGGAGAATGTACGAGCAGTACTTC. Its protein is CSARDPSGRMYEQYF.

V usage is TRBV6-2 or TRBV6-3 and J usage is TRBJ2-3, with D unresolved. Per the germline V gene, CDR1 is MNHEY and CDR2 is SVGEGT. Trimming pared 7 bases from V and 0 bases from J, leaving 11 bases between. The CDR3 spans 14 residues. CDR3 sequence: CASIGKYSTDTQYF. DNA of the CDR3: TGTGCCAGCATTGGAAAATATAGCACAGATACGCAGTATTTT.

The V and J genes are TRBV25-1 and TRBJ1-4; no reliable D call. Germline V gene sequence: CDR1 MGHDK, CDR2 SYGVNS. The CDR3 has 15 residues. V lost 4 bases and J 7 bases, leaving 16 bases between the germline ends. In DNA form, the CDR3 reads TGTGCCAGCAGTGCCCGCGTCGGCTTTCGTGAAAAACTGTTTTTT. It encodes CASSARVGFREKLFF.

J is TRBJ2-6 and V is TRBV6-5; D not certain. V dropped 7 bases and J dropped 4 bases, with 14 bases sitting between them. CDR3 size: 15 residues. Germline V lookup: CDR1 MNHEY, CDR2 SVGAGI. The CDR3 bases are TGTGCCAGCACGAGACCTTCACCGGGGGCCAACGTCCTGACTTTC. Translation: CASTRPSPGANVLTF.

This clonotype was observed a few times. In DNA, the CDR3 is TGTGCCAGCCGCCGGTTTCGTATTGCGGATGAGCAGTTCTTC. This encodes CASRRFRIADEQFF. The chain carries TRBV6-5 and TRBJ2-1; D gene unclear. Trimming left V 8 bases short and J 8 bases short, with 19 bases between. The CDR3 is 14 amino acids. Per the germline V gene, CDR1 is MNHEY and CDR2 is SVGAGI.

This clonotype was detected a few times. The gene calls are TRBV5-1 and TRBJ2-7, with TRBD2 as a possible D gene (6 bases). V was clipped by 6 bases and J by 2 bases, with 15 bases between them. The V gene's germline CDR1 is SGHRS and CDR2 YFSETQ. The CDR3 runs 14 residues. CDR3 coding DNA: TGCGCCAGCATGGAAGCGGGTCTTACCTACGAGCAGTACTTC. It yields the protein CASMEAGLTYEQYF.

The CDR3 nucleotides read TGTGCCAGCAGCGGGGACCCCATCTACGAGCAGTACTTC. It yields the protein CASSGDPIYEQYF. V and J are TRBV9 and TRBJ2-7; D may match TRBD1 or TRBD2 (5 bases each). Germline CDR1 SGDLS, CDR2 YYNGEE. The CDR3 runs to 13 residues. The V end lost 3 bases, the J end lost 3 bases, and 10 bases lay between the germline ends.